These 27 T cell receptor beta chains were sequenced from one sample in a study of CD8+ T cells in alopecia areata (dated by TCRdb to the late 2010s). The library was built by means of the immunoSEQ multiplex PCR assay. RNA was extracted from all samples and reverse transcribed into cDNA, which served as template for TCR sequencing. The table was pulled from immuneACCESS by TCRdb, which kept in-frame rearrangements only. Such tables lose some clones; where checked, under half of the loss comes from unresolved V genes, and the rest has no known cause. This sample is represented by over 85,000 clones; 41% of them were singletons. Approximately 1.5% of the sample goes to the ten largest clones. Material: CD4+ T cells sorted from blood. All receptors come from a human donor with alopecia areata.

Worth noting for this clone: This sample includes further DNA sequences coding for the same CDR3. The chain carries TRBV29-1 and TRBJ2-3; 9 bases line up with TRBD2. This CDR3 comprises 13 residues. V was clipped by 6 bases and J by 1 base; unmatched bases: 2. From germline, CDR1 is SQVTM and CDR2 ANQGSEA. For the CDR3, the DNA is TGCAGCGTAAGACTAGCGGGCACAGATACGCAGTATTTT. It encodes CSVRLAGTDTQYF.

The CDR3 DNA is TGTGCCAGCACACCTACTGTAGCCAAAAACATTCAGTACTTC. Translation gives CASTPTVAKNIQYF. The chain employs TRBV27 and TRBJ2-4; D gene ambiguous. CDR1 MNHEY and CDR2 SMNVEV come from the germline V gene (reference sequence). The CDR3 spans 14 residues. V lost 7 bases and J 0 bases, leaving 10 bases between the germline ends.

The DNA of the CDR3 is TGTGCCTGGAGTGTAAACACCGGGGAGCTGTTTTTT. Its protein is CAWSVNTGELFF. V is TRBV30 and J is TRBJ2-2; D gene unclear. The V and J ends lost 0 bases and 2 bases respectively, with 1 base between them. This CDR3 is built from 12 residues. Germline CDR1 is GTSNPN and CDR2 is SVGIG (reference sequence).

The V call is TRBV20-1, the J call TRBJ2-7; D may be TRBD2 (5 bases). CDR3 length equals 11 residues. V lost 4 bases to trimming and J lost 3 bases, with 7 bases between them. Germline CDR1 and CDR2: DFQATT and SNEGSKA (reference sequence). CDR3 DNA: TGCAGTGCTACCGGGAACTACGAGCAGTACTTC. It encodes CSATGNYEQYF.

The rearrangement uses TRBV7-9 and TRBJ1-5, with TRBD1 as a possible D gene (5 bases). The CDR3 runs to 15 residues. The V and J ends lost 5 bases and 7 bases respectively, with 18 bases between them. The V gene's germline CDR1 is SEHNR and CDR2 FQNEAQ (reference sequence). CDR3 bases: TGTGCCAGCAGCGCCCTGGGGGTGGGACTCCAGCCCCAGCATTTT. It yields the protein CASSALGVGLQPQHF.

This chain connects TRBV4-1 to TRBJ2-7; D perhaps matches TRBD2 (5 bases). Deletions cut 1 base from V and 2 bases from J, with 12 bases between. Germline lookup yields CDR1 MGHRA and CDR2 YSYEKL. The CDR3 is made up of 15 amino acids. The CDR3 DNA reads as TGCGCCAGCAGCCAAGGGGAGTCATCGCCCTACGAGCAGTACTTC. Translated, it gives CASSQGESSPYEQYF.

This chain joins TRBV30 and TRBJ2-3, with D tentatively TRBD2 (5 bases). The CDR3 has 14 amino acids. Germline CDR1 GTSNPN, CDR2 SVGIG (reference sequence). The ends were cut back, 2 bases at V and 5 bases at J, with 14 bases in the middle. CDR3 nucleotide sequence: TGTGCCTGGAGTAGAGGGTTCGATCAAGATACGCAGTATTTT. Translating gives CAWSRGFDQDTQYF.

This clone was detected a few times. This chain uses TRBV19 with TRBJ2-1; D call uncertain. The germline V gene has CDR1 LNHDA and CDR2 SQIVND (reference sequence). There are 13 residues in the CDR3. Trimming cost V 4 bases and J 6 bases, with 10 bases left between them. CDR3 coding DNA: TGTGCCAGTAGTAGAGGCCCGGGCAATGAGCAGTTCTTC. This gives the protein CASSRGPGNEQFF. The variable domain in full, completed from reference TRBV19 and TRBJ2-1, reads DGGITQSPKYLFRKEGQNVTLSCEQNLNHDAMYWYRQDPGQGLRLIYYSQIVNDFQKGDIAEGYSVSREKKESFPLTVTSAQKNPTAFYLCASSRGPGNEQFFGPGTRLTVL.

This clone showed up just a few times. The chain links TRBV28 to TRBJ1-3; D remains unclear. The V end was cut by 6 bases, the J end by 0 bases, with 9 bases between. CDR1 and CDR2 (germline): MDHEN, SYDVKM. CDR3 length: 14 amino acids. The CDR3 DNA reads TGTGCCAGCAGCCCACACCTCTCTGGAAACACCATATATTTT. Translated, it gives CASSPHLSGNTIYF.

This clone appeared a few times. This sequence joins TRBV6-5 and TRBJ1-4, with 9 bases lining up with TRBD1. V was clipped by 10 bases and J by 2 bases; unmatched bases: 8. CDR1 is MNHEY, CDR2 SVGAGI, per germline. The CDR3 has 15 residues. The CDR3 DNA reads TGTGCCACCCGGCCCGGACAGGGGACTAATGAAAAACTGTTTTTT. Translating it yields CATRPGQGTNEKLFF.

In its sample, this clone was seen a few times. The chain uses TRBV27 and TRBJ2-2, with 10 bases fitting TRBD1. CDR1 is MNHEY and CDR2 is SMNVEV in the germline V gene (reference sequence). J was trimmed by 4 bases and V by 6 bases; bases with no gene match: 2. The CDR3 consists of 14 residues. CDR3 sequence: CASSRTGGTGELFF. The CDR3, as DNA: TGTGCCAGCAGCCGGACAGGGGGCACCGGGGAGCTGTTTTTT.

This clone has just a few counts. The rearrangement links TRBV27 to TRBJ1-1; D remains unclear. V lost 5 bases to trimming and J lost 6 bases, with 13 bases between them. This CDR3 has 13 amino acids. Per germline, CDR1 MNHEY and CDR2 SMNVEV (reference sequence). CDR3 coding DNA: TGTGCCAGCAGTCCCCAGCCAAGGGCTGAAGCTTTCTTT. Translated: CASSPQPRAEAFF.

This chain joins TRBV29-1 and TRBJ1-4; D is uncertain. CDR3 size: 12 residues. The V and J ends lost 4 bases and 8 bases respectively, with 11 bases between them. Looked up from germline, CDR1 is SQVTM and CDR2 is ANQGSEA. CDR3 sequence reads: CSVGSGGEKLFF. In DNA form, the CDR3 reads TGCAGCGTTGGATCCGGTGGCGAAAAACTGTTTTTT. The complete variable domain, with remaining parts taken from reference TRBV29-1 and TRBJ1-4, reads SAVISQKPSRDICQRGTSLTIQCQVDSQVTMMFWYRQQPGQSLTLIATANQGSEATYESGFVIDKFPISRPNLTFSTLTVSNMSPEDSSIYLCSVGSGGEKLFFGSGTQLSVL.

The sample holds a few counts of this clone. The chain uses TRBV5-1 and TRBJ2-4; D perhaps matches TRBD1 (5 bases). Trimming pared 5 bases from V and 6 bases from J, leaving 18 bases between. Germline CDR1 and CDR2: SGHRS and YFSETQ. The CDR3 sequence is 15 residues long. CDR3 residues: CASRDFQGLGNIQYF. DNA of the CDR3: TGCGCCAGCAGAGACTTCCAGGGCTTGGGAAACATTCAGTACTTC. The full variable domain, with the rest looked up from reference TRBV5-1 and TRBJ2-4, is KAGVTQTPRYLIKTRGQQVTLSCSPISGHRSVSWYQQTPGQGLQFLFEYFSETQRNKGNFPGRFSGRQFSNSRSEMNVSTLELGDSALYLCASRDFQGLGNIQYFGAGTRLSVL.

The chain has TRBV29-1 and TRBJ2-1, with 7 bases aligning to TRBD1. V lost 7 bases, J lost 8 bases, and 8 bases stayed unmatched. Germline V CDR1 and CDR2: SQVTM, ANQGSEA. The CDR3 is 12 residues long. CDR3 nucleotide sequence: TGCAGCGGGAGACAGGGAAGCTATGAGCAGTTCTTC. Translating it yields CSGRQGSYEQFF.

This clone has only a few counts. The rearrangement links TRBV29-1 to TRBJ2-2, with a weak D call TRBD1 (6 bases). Trimming took off 1 base at V and 7 bases at J, with 13 bases between the two ends. This CDR3 region has 14 residues. The germline V gene has CDR1 SQVTM and CDR2 ANQGSEA. CDR3 DNA sequence: TGCAGCGTTGAAGTTTACAGGGCGGGCGGGGAGCTGTTTTTT. Translating gives CSVEVYRAGGELFF.

The chain is built from TRBV4-3 and TRBJ2-1, with D perhaps matching TRBD1 (6 bases). V was trimmed by 2 bases and J by 15 bases, leaving 17 bases between them. Germline loops: CDR1 LGHNA, CDR2 YSLEER. The CDR3 runs 13 residues. DNA for the CDR3: TGCGCCAGCAGCCAAACCCAGACAGGTTGGCCGTTCTTC. This sequence encodes CASSQTQTGWPFF.

The chain is built from TRBV7-9 and TRBJ2-7; D remains ambiguous. V lost 7 bases, J lost 4 bases, and 23 bases lay in between. The CDR3 runs 16 residues. Per the germline V gene, CDR1 is SEHNR and CDR2 is FQNEAQ (reference sequence). The CDR3 DNA reads TGTGCCAGCATGCGTGGGATCCTGGCTGGGGAATACGAGCAGTACTTC. Residues: CASMRGILAGEYEQYF.

This clone showed up just a few times. This chain links TRBV4-1 with TRBJ2-5; 8 bases map to TRBD1. This CDR3 is built from 14 residues. V trimming: 4 bases; J trimming: 2 bases; junction bases outside the gene matches: 3. Germline V gene sequence: CDR1 MGHRA, CDR2 YSYEKL. The CDR3 sequence is CASSLGQVQETQYF. CDR3 nucleotide sequence: TGCGCCAGCAGCCTGGGACAGGTACAAGAGACCCAGTACTTC.

This chain connects TRBV2 to TRBJ2-1; TRBD2 aligns across 7 bases. The germline CDR1 and CDR2 sequences are SNHLY and FYNNEI. This CDR3 is built from 15 residues. J gave up 7 bases and V 2 bases, and 8 bases lay outside the gene matches. CDR3 amino acids: CASSERTRRRNEQFF. The CDR3 DNA reads as TGTGCCAGCAGTGAAAGGACTAGGCGTCGGAATGAGCAGTTCTTC.

The chain uses TRBV5-1 and TRBJ2-3; 12 bases agree with TRBD2. CDR1 is SGHRS, CDR2 YFSETQ, per germline. The CDR3 contains 16 residues. The junction had 1 base not matched to a gene; V was cut back by 0 bases and J by 2 bases. CDR3 nucleotide sequence: TGCGCCAGCAGCTTGGGACTAGCGGGAGTCACAGATACGCAGTATTTT. This gives the protein CASSLGLAGVTDTQYF.

Points on this clone: A read error is possible here, since a much larger clone lies one base away. V gene TRBV4-1 combines with J gene TRBJ2-4; 8 positions match TRBD2. V gave up 0 bases and J gave up 4 bases; unmatched junction bases: 5. This CDR3 region has 16 residues. Germline V gives CDR1 MGHRA, CDR2 YSYEKL. The CDR3 region is CASSQDPTSVKNIQYF. CDR3 coding DNA: TGCGCCAGCAGCCAAGATCCGACTAGCGTTAAAAACATTCAGTACTTC.

This clone was counted between two and nine times. The V gene is TRBV7-9, the J gene TRBJ2-3, with 10 bases matching TRBD2. This CDR3 region has 17 residues. Losses at the gene ends were 3 bases for V and 6 bases for J; bases not matched to a gene: 12. Germline CDR1 reads SEHNR; CDR2 reads FQNEAQ (reference sequence). As DNA, the CDR3 is TGTGCCAGCAGCTTTTTATTCGCTAGCGGGGGACGCGATACGCAGTATTTT. Translation gives CASSFLFASGGRDTQYF.

This rearrangement joins TRBV29-1 to TRBJ2-7; 8 positions agree with TRBD1. The CDR3 runs 13 residues. CDR1 SQVTM and CDR2 ANQGSEA come from the germline V gene. V dropped 6 bases and J dropped 3; count of bases not matched to a gene: 7. CDR3 bases: TGCAGCGTCGCGCGGACAGGGAACTACGAGCAGTACTTC. It encodes CSVARTGNYEQYF.

The chain links TRBV7-2 to TRBJ2-5, with no clear D. Trimming cost V 5 bases and J 5 bases, with 18 bases left between them. This CDR3 contains 15 residues. CDR1 and CDR2 from the germline V gene are SGHTA and FQGNSA. The CDR3 is CASSLGSVGSETQYF. In nucleotides, the CDR3 is TGTGCCAGCAGCCTCGGGTCGGTGGGGTCGGAGACCCAGTACTTC.

The chain uses TRBV30 and TRBJ2-7; D is unresolved. V was clipped by 5 bases and J by 4 bases, with 12 bases between them. Germline CDR1 and CDR2: GTSNPN and SVGIG (reference sequence). This CDR3 comprises 12 residues. The CDR3 DNA sequence: TGTGCCTGGGGGTCAGATAGATACGAGCAGTACTTC. Translation gives CAWGSDRYEQYF.

This clone was seen only a few times. The gene calls are TRBV7-8 and TRBJ1-2, with D perhaps matching TRBD1 (5 bases). This CDR3 contains 14 residues. Trimming pared 11 bases from V and 5 bases from J, leaving 21 bases between. Germline-derived CDR1 and CDR2 are SGHVS and FQNEAQ. CDR3 nucleotides: TGTGCCTCAGGACCGGGACGAACGAATTATGGCTACACCTTC. Translation gives CASGPGRTNYGYTF.